This T cell receptor (beta chain) was retrieved from a study of T cell responses to AZD1222 COVID-19 vaccine. Study-level points and caveats: The study sampled repertoires only after the peak T cell response.

Measured with immunoSEQ multiplex PCR; TCRdb has only the in-frame clones, and not every one. Here the sample spans 150,000 or so clones, roughly 90% being singletons. Of note for this clone: Its specificity is not known.

The trim removed 4 bases at V and 2 bases at J, leaving 9 bases unmatched. Germline V gene data show CDR1 as SGHAT and CDR2 as FQNNGV. CDR3 length equals 17 residues. Sequenced here: peripheral blood, sampled on day 0 of AZD1222 vaccination. This chain joins TRBV11-2 and TRBJ2-1; 9 nucleotides align to TRBD1. This clonotype was sampled from an adult in good health. The CDR3 here is CASSSLDRGGTYNEQFF. DNA for the CDR3: TGTGCCAGCAGCTCCCTGGACAGGGGCGGTACCTACAATGAGCAGTTCTTC.